These T cell receptor beta chains were read from a single sample in a study of T cells expressing NK-cell markers. TCRdb re-called the 5' RACE reads; every CDR3 protein appears as one record, without DNA. This sample contains roughly 380,000 distinct CDR3 sequences. The sequenced sample was blood T cells: a sorted CD56 or NKG2C T cell subset, CD4+ or CD8+ T cells, or bulk PBMC T cells (not recorded which). These receptors all stem from a man between 18 and 69 years old in good health. The CDR3 runs from the conserved cysteine through the conserved F or W.

V gene	CDR3 length	J gene	CDR3 protein
TRBV9	15	TRBJ2-3	CATSQGGQTTDTQYF
TRBV5-1	14	TRBJ1-2	CASSGENRGYGYTF
TRBV28	14	TRBJ1-6	CASSLRQGSSPLHF
TRBV11-2	12	TRBJ1-5	CASSHLDQPQHF
TRBV2	15	TRBJ2-1	CASSPRGGASNEQFF
TRBV5-1	15	TRBJ2-7	CASSSGTGGAKEQYF
TRBV3-1	15	TRBJ1-2	CASSQVGQRNYGYTF
TRBV5-1	16	TRBJ2-6	CASSPGRFSGANVLTF
TRBV5-4	14	TRBJ2-3	CASSLAQGSDTQYF
TRBV6-5	18	TRBJ2-2	CASSYGTSGASGTGELFF
TRBV7-9	15	TRBJ2-1	CATLGIQSSYNEQFF
TRBV3-1	15	TRBJ2-1	CASSQKGSSYNEQFF
TRBV7-9	17	TRBJ1-1	CASSPKTGGRLNTEAFF
TRBV24-1	14	TRBJ2-7	CATSEAGGPYEQYF
TRBV5-5	14	TRBJ2-5	CASLTGIIQETQYF
TRBV27	15	TRBJ1-5	CASSLYRESSQPQHF
TRBV5-1	14	TRBJ2-3	CASSSGQSTDTQYF
TRBV12-3/TRBV12-4	15	TRBJ2-7	CASSPRGGEGYEQYF
TRBV6-5	13	TRBJ2-7	CASSYEGGDEQYF
TRBV30	14	TRBJ2-7	CAWRKMASSYEQYF
TRBV20-1	19	TRBJ2-1	CSAREIIHAGGRSYNEQFF
TRBV27	15	TRBJ1-2	CASSLSQGATYGYTF
TRBV4-2	13	TRBJ1-5	CASSQTGSLPQHF
TRBV5-1	16	TRBJ1-1	CASSYGTGFMNTEAFF
TRBV20-1	15	TRBJ2-7	CSASGGTEFSYEQYF
TRBV19	12	TRBJ2-7	CASSDSRYEQYF
TRBV25-1	13	TRBJ1-2	CASSLGWRYGYTF
TRBV7-9	13	TRBJ1-3	CASSFYTGNTIYF
TRBV5-1	17	TRBJ2-6	CASRAGTSPSGANVLTF
TRBV14	15	TRBJ2-4	CASSQGGGGRNIQYF
TRBV20-1	16	TRBJ2-4	CSATRPGGVAKNIQYF
TRBV2	12	TRBJ2-5	CASTRVLETQYF
TRBV12-3/TRBV12-4	15	TRBJ1-2	CASSLMDRKVYGYTF
TRBV7-6	12	TRBJ2-5	CASSLFEETQYF
TRBV25-1	14	TRBJ1-1	CASSDPTGTTEAFF
TRBV20-1	15	TRBJ2-7	CSVYNRGAPTYEQYF
TRBV28	14	TRBJ2-3	CASSFGGGAKTQYF
TRBV3-1	14	TRBJ1-4	CASSQKVANEKLFF
TRBV7-2	17	TRBJ2-3	CASSLRGGSPSTDTQYF
TRBV11-2	19	TRBJ2-5	CASSLVASPWTDFQETQYF
TRBV11-3	14	TRBJ2-3	CASSPLDRPDTQYF
TRBV23-1	15	TRBJ1-1	CASSQSLGWITEAFF
TRBV5-1	14	TRBJ2-7	CASSSDRVYYEQYF
TRBV18	18	TRBJ2-6	CASSPGKTSGSGANVLTF
TRBV6-6	11	TRBJ1-1	CATKRQTEAFF
TRBV5-1	15	TRBJ2-1	CASSFYGTGGREQFF
TRBV5-1	15	TRBJ1-1	CASSSRATLNTEAFF
TRBV5-1	17	TRBJ2-2	CASSLTSGGPATGELFF
TRBV6-1	11	TRBJ1-4	CASRVWEKLFF
TRBV28	15	TRBJ2-5	CASSFYGTGRETQYF
TRBV13	11	TRBJ1-6	CAGHFNSPLHF
TRBV10-3	16	TRBJ2-7	CAISETGQGDGYEQYF
TRBV4-1	13	TRBJ1-5	CASSQDPYQPQHF
TRBV7-9	14	TRBJ1-1	CASGSTAHTTEAFF
TRBV2	13	TRBJ2-7	CASNDRGPHEQYF
TRBV21-1	11	TRBJ2-1	CASRGGCWQFF
TRBV9	13	TRBJ2-7	CASSAGPAYEQYF
TRBV20-1	14	TRBJ2-2	CSGMRGGATGELFF
TRBV2	16	TRBJ2-1	CASSELGGLMGNEQFF